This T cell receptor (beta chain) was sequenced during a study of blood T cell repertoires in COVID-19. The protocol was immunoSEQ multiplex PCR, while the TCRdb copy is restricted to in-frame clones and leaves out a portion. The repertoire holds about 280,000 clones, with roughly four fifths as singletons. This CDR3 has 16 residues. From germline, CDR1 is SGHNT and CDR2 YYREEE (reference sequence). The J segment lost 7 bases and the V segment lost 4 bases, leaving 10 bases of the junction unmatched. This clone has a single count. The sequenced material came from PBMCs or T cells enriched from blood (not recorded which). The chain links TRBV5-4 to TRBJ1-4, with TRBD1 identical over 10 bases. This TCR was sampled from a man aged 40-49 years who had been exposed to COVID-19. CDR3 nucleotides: TGTGCCAGCAGCAGAGACCGGGACAGGGGTAGTGAAAAACTGTTTTTT. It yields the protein CASSRDRDRGSEKLFF. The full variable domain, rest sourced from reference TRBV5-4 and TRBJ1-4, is ETGVTQSPTHLIKTRGQQVTLRCSSQSGHNTVSWYQQALGQGPQFIFQYYREEENGRGNFPPRFSGLQFPNYSSELNVNALELDDSALYLCASSRDRDRGSEKLFFGSGTQLSVL.